A selection of T cell receptor beta chains follows, all from one sample in a study of blood T cell repertoires in COVID-19. The assay was immunoSEQ multiplex PCR, and TCRdb's table has in-frame clones only and misses some. The sample records 200,000 to 250,000 clones, about 90% being singletons. The sequencing input was PBMCs or T cells enriched from blood (not recorded which). All receptors come from a woman in her 50s with acute COVID-19. Both conserved end residues are part of each CDR3. A D gene is named only where the DNA matches it firmly. For some rows the clone size is stated as once, few or many, or as a class when expanded; others skip it.

TRBJ2-1 - TRBV7-9 - CASSPPGDHYNEQFF TGTGCCAGCAGCCCACCGGGGGACCATTACAATGAGCAGTTCTTC
TRBJ1-5 - TRBV6-5 - CASSYQGGNQPQHF TGTGCCAGCAGTTACCAGGGCGGCAATCAGCCCCAGCATTTT
TRBJ1-3 - TRBV29-1 - CSVDTSGNTIYF TGCAGCGTGGACACTTCTGGAAACACCATATATTTT
TRBJ1-1 - TRBV15 - CATSRDYWAMNTEAFF TGTGCCACCAGCAGAGATTATTGGGCCATGAACACTGAAGCTTTCTTT
TRBJ1-1 few TRBV6-4 TRBD1 CASRRTGNTEAFF TGTGCCAGCAGACGGACAGGGAACACTGAAGCTTTCTTT
TRBJ1-1 - TRBV6-5 TRBD1 CASSYYTGGNTEAFF TGTGCCAGCAGTTATTATACAGGGGGGAACACTGAAGCTTTCTTT
TRBJ1-5 - TRBV7-9 - CATTTGTHNTGPQHF TGTGCCACCACAACCGGGACACACAACACTGGGCCCCAGCATTTT
TRBJ2-1 once TRBV30 - CAWSKGGILNEQFF TGTGCCTGGAGTAAGGGCGGGATTCTCAATGAGCAGTTCTTC
TRBJ2-7 - TRBV6-1 TRBD1 CASSEYRGLGGRPYEQYF TGTGCCAGCAGTGAGTACAGGGGGCTTGGCGGGAGACCCTACGAGCAGTACTTC
TRBJ1-5 - TRBV28 - CASLGAANQPQHF TGTGCCAGCTTGGGAGCGGCCAATCAGCCCCAGCATTTT
TRBJ2-7 once TRBV7-9 - CASSLVGGQGILYEQYF TGTGCCAGCAGCTTAGTAGGCGGGCAGGGGATTCTTTACGAGCAGTACTTC
TRBJ1-6 - TRBV9 - CASSGEGSRSPLHF TGTGCCAGCAGCGGGGAGGGTAGTAGGTCACCCCTCCACTTT